Detailed here is one T cell receptor beta chain. Its specificity is unknown. Sequencing was performed with immunoSEQ multiplex PCR; in TCRdb, only in-frame clones are kept and a portion is missing. The sample has around 35,000 clones, roughly 87% seen once. This CDR3 region has 14 residues. Germline CDR1 SGHTS, CDR2 YDEGEE. The data stem from a study of STAT5B mutations in CD4+ large granular lymphocyte leukemia. General study results and limits: TRBV06-family usage was enriched in top patient clones (8/27) versus controls (2/35). Patient CD4-sorted repertoires stayed more clonal than healthy ones after leukemic-clone removal.

The rearrangement uses TRBV5-8 and TRBJ2-5, with D possibly TRBD1 on 6 matching bases. The J call is uncertain, as TRBJ2-7 better fits the DNA end. The TCR was taken from a human donor in good health. Sequencing was carried out using CD4+ T cells from blood buffy coats. Here the CDR3 reads CASTRTALTYEQYF. The CDR3 region has the DNA TGTGCCAGCACCAGGACAGCTCTTACCTACGAGCAGTACTTC.